This TCR beta chain is drawn from a study of blood T cell repertoires in COVID-19. Across the whole study: Sites in the United States, Italy and Spain provided acute and convalescent COVID-19 samples. T cells, B-cell-depleted T cells, or PBMCs supplied cDNA or gDNA.

Source study methods: Cell counts per sample came from amplifying reference gene primers. Method: immunoSEQ multiplex PCR; TCRdb's copy keeps in-frame clones and lacks some. The D gene and trimming were derived from the DNA, and the V and J assignments and clone size from that table. The sample includes some 97,000 clones, 90% to 95% of them seen just once. The sample consisted of peripheral blood. The source is a man in his sixties with acute or convalescent COVID-19.

The CDR3: CASTLTTGSHEQYF. CDR3 in DNA: TGTGCCAGCACCCTAACGACAGGGTCTCACGAGCAGTACTTC. The rearrangement links TRBV28 to TRBJ2-7, with 7 nucleotides matching TRBD1. This CDR3 spans 14 amino acids. Germline CDR1 and CDR2: MDHEN and SYDVKM. Unmatched junction bases numbered 11, after V lost 7 bases and J lost 5 bases. Full variable domain (missing parts from reference TRBV28 and TRBJ2-7): DVKVTQSSRYLVKRTGEKVFLECVQDMDHENMFWYRQDPGLGLRLIYFSYDVKMKEKGDIPEGYSVSREKKERFSLILESASTNQTSMYLCASTLTTGSHEQYFGPGTRLTVT.